Listed here is a single T cell receptor beta chain. Its antigen remains undetermined. Base qualities are not at hand, and no much larger clone is one base apart. Taken from cysteine to phenylalanine, the CDR3 has 16 residues. Just the 48-base CDR3 DNA is kept, in frame starting at base 1. Sequences SGHTA (CDR1) and FQGNSA (CDR2) are obtained from the germline V gene. A distance of 16 bases separates the germline ends of V and J, which lose 1 base and 6 bases respectively. Graves' hyperthyroidism was defined as stable when no progression to ophthalmopathy occurred over 18 months of follow-up. Hyperthyroidism patients were newly diagnosed, had a disease duration of under 2 months, and were aged 18 to 65 years. Patients with uncontrolled infections, other autoimmune diseases, pregnancy or lactation were excluded. Clinical symptoms, serum thyroxine and TRAb, thyroid ultrasound, and orbital computed tomography formed the basis for the diagnoses. PBMCs were isolated from 10 ml of fresh peripheral blood by Ficoll-Paque density gradient centrifugation. Total RNA was extracted with Trizol reagent, and quality was checked on an Agilent 2100 Bioanalyzer.

These data are taken from a study of T cells in Graves' hyperthyroidism and ophthalmopathy (dated by TCRdb to about 2019). As for the study more broadly: Peripheral blood samples were taken at the time of initial diagnosis, prior to any treatment. To identify distinguishing TCR V-J signatures, a discovery cohort of about 95 patients was used, comprising 43 with Graves' ophthalmopathy and some 60 with stable Graves' hyperthyroidism. Prospective prediction of ophthalmopathy was tested in an independent validation cohort of fewer than 20 hyperthyroidism patients and 17 patients who later progressed to ophthalmopathy. The approximately 95 discovery patients were divided at random into training and test sets in a 7:3 ratio. Thyroid tissue and blood T-cell repertoires from six or seven Graves' hyperthyroidism patients were also compared in the study. Following sampling, methimazole starting at 30 mg daily was given to hyperthyroidism patients, and high-dose intravenous methylprednisolone was given to ophthalmopathy patients. According to the paper, TCR Vbeta CDR3 sequencing was carried out on around 140 peripheral blood samples, which came from 40 to 45 ophthalmopathy, under 80 hyperthyroidism and roughly 17 progressor patients.

Summary of the overall study and its limitations: Blood samples also contained most of the expanded thyroid clonotypes (frequency above 0.001), which suggests that blood repertoires may reflect thyroid immune responses. A model built on a 13 V-J signature distinguished ophthalmopathy from stable hyperthyroidism, reaching roughly 88% sensitivity and about 81% specificity in cross-validation and 80%/75% in testing. During validation, the model predicted progression to ophthalmopathy a median of about 6.5 months ahead of onset, with around 71% sensitivity and almost 75% specificity. Sample size was not statistically predetermined, and blinding of investigators to group allocation was not performed.

The TCR beta CDR3 regions were amplified from RNA transcripts. The TCR CDR3 was subjected to a first round of RT-PCR using the HTBI primer set and the Qiagen OneStep RT-PCR kit. The libraries were constructed in a second round of multiplex PCR and then size-selected and purified. Paired-end sequencing of the libraries was performed with 100 bp reads on an Illumina HiSeq2000. The original pipeline was this. SOAPnuke was used to process the raw data, throwing out any read that contained adapters or uncalled bases, had a mean Phred below 15, or lacked an exact constant-primer or identifier match. High-quality paired reads were merged with COPE v1.2.5, and unique nucleotide sequences were defined as clonotypes. Clonotypes were aligned to IMGT TRBV, TRBD and TRBJ reference segments using MiTCR v1.1. The analysis was restricted to V-J combinations with a frequency above 0.0001, which together covered just over 98% of the repertoires. The TCS score was defined as F50 (clonal expansion) divided by E x V (chaos), with BLOSUM62-based TCRdist calculated between CDR3 peptides within each V-J. Welch's t-statistics and random forest reduced approximately 520 V-J features to 10 to 15, which were used in a naive Bayes classifier (R e1071). TCRdb handled the public reads itself, with Q25 trimming in fastp and clone calling in MiXCR, and kept productive beta chains. Here each entry gathers all rows of one CDR3 protein and keeps the most common genes and DNA. For this entry, the V and J calls and clone size follow TCRdb and not the study's own pipeline. Across this sample there are some 460,000 distinct CDR3 sequences, with around 14% seen only once. The ten most abundant clones make up 14% of the sample.

The V gene is TRBV7-2 and the J gene is TRBJ2-4; confidence is insufficient to name the D gene. The sample taken for sequencing was blood. The TCR was taken from a woman aged 18-35 years with Graves' hyperthyroidism. The CDR3 protein sequence reads: CASSLGTATRGNIQYF. The nucleotides read TGTGCCAGCAGCTTAGGTACAGCGACACGCGGAAACATTCAGTACTTC.